What follows is one TCR beta chain and its context. Trimming removed 3 bases at V and 1 base at J, with 7 bases between. The CDR3 spans 13 residues. Germline V CDR1 and CDR2: SEHNR, FQNEAQ (reference sequence). The data originate from a study of cytomegalovirus exposure and HLA in healthy donors. Primers for the PCR totalled 60 Vbeta and 13 Jbeta. Here immunoSEQ multiplex PCR was the method, and the copy in TCRdb shows in-frame clones only, minus some. The sample holds about 65,000 clones, around three quarters seen once. This TCR derives from a woman under 40 in good health and CMV-seronegative. Specimen: PBMCs. J is TRBJ2-7 and V is TRBV7-9, with D unclear. Written as DNA, the CDR3 is TGTGCCAGCAGCTTCGAACTATCCTACGAGCAGTACTTC. Protein sequence: CASSFELSYEQYF.